A selection of T cell receptor beta chains follows, all from one sample in a study of graft-versus-host responses after intestinal transplantation. The repertoire was sequenced with immunoSEQ multiplex PCR; TCRdb's copy has only in-frame clones and lacks some. This table holds about 100,000 clones, 90% found once. Sequenced here: PBMCs, sampled about 450 days after intestinal transplant. The receptors here all came from a human patient who received an intestinal transplant, so some T cells may come from the graft donor. Both conserved end residues are part of each CDR3.

V,J,CDR3
TRBV4-1,TRBJ1-2,CASSLSVQGDYGYTF
TRBV7-3,TRBJ2-7,CASSPYGQGEQYF
TRBV6-5,TRBJ2-7,CASSEGDGNKEQYF
TRBV10-1,TRBJ2-3,CASSESPWADTQYF
TRBV11-2,TRBJ2-1,CASSLRGQYNEQFF
TRBV7-6,TRBJ1-1,CASSPRQGENTEAFF
TRBV7-9,TRBJ2-7,CASSLGAYEQYF
TRBV6-6,TRBJ1-5,CASSYLPPFQPQHF
TRBV7-9,TRBJ1-1,CASSFLQHTEAFF
TRBV9,TRBJ2-5,CASSVVPGGQETQYF
TRBV20-1,TRBJ2-2,CSATNTGELFF
TRBV29-1,TRBJ2-1,CSASRGLRYNEQFF
TRBV5-1,TRBJ2-3,CASSDLRDTTDTQYF
TRBV19,TRBJ2-7,CASSIPPEFPYPTILYEQYF
TRBV2,TRBJ1-4,CASNPRQGGNEKLFF
TRBV13,TRBJ2-1,CASSLAGGHNEQFF
TRBV7-6,TRBJ2-3,CASSFGTSGTDTQYF
TRBV5-1,TRBJ1-1,CASSSSGSNTEAFF
TRBV5-1,TRBJ2-5,CASALLGGETQYF
TRBV5-1,TRBJ2-3,CASRIDPYTDTQYF
TRBV6-5,TRBJ1-2,CASSPGHLNYGYTF
TRBV9,TRBJ2-3,CASSPNRGLAGTDTQYF
TRBV7-9,TRBJ1-1,CASSLSVEAFF
TRBV29-1,TRBJ1-4,CSVEEAKPGQANEKLFF
TRBV7-9,TRBJ2-7,CASSLARGRAEQYF
TRBV6-5,TRBJ2-7,CASSYRRRGIPYEQYF
TRBV27,TRBJ1-6,CASSFLRDRSPLHF
TRBV19,TRBJ2-2,CASDPGQGTGELFF
TRBV19,TRBJ2-7,CASSIGERQGAREQYF
TRBV5-6,TRBJ2-1,CASSWRSRDNEQFF
TRBV7-9,TRBJ2-3,CASSLVGRELADTQYF
TRBV18,TRBJ2-3,CASSPPTARFTDTQYF
TRBV29-1,TRBJ1-1,CSVDRLGYTEAFF
TRBV7-8,TRBJ2-1,CASRQGLYNEQFF
TRBV28,TRBJ2-5,CASSLFGAGETQYF
TRBV9,TRBJ1-2,CASSVEGAYGYTF
TRBV25-1,TRBJ1-6,CASSEGLSLNSPLHF
TRBV19,TRBJ1-4,CASSIAGGGTAEKLFF
TRBV7-9,TRBJ2-2,CASSLRNTGELFF
TRBV29-1,TRBJ2-3,CSVVSGGVDTQYF
TRBV6-1,TRBJ1-2,CASPGTGDYGYTF
TRBV13,TRBJ2-7,CASSLVGGQPYEQYF
TRBV7-9,TRBJ1-2,CASSGGGQFAYGYTF
TRBV7-2,TRBJ1-2,CATRRDFNYGHTF
TRBV7-3,TRBJ1-2,CASSPKRQGTGYTF
TRBV5-4,TRBJ1-1,CASSPAGRAVYGTEAFF
TRBV28,TRBJ1-2,CASSFTIGQGGNGYTF
TRBV2,TRBJ1-2,CASSWGGYGYTF
TRBV18,TRBJ2-1,CASSPPPNEQFF